What follows are 5 T cell receptor beta chains derived from one specimen sequenced in a study of persistence of HIV-infected CD4 T cells. Sequencing used immunoSEQ version 4 in survey mode. Assay: immunoSEQ multiplex PCR; the TCRdb copy retains only in-frame clones and omits some. The data hold approximately 27,000 clones, with roughly three quarters observed a single time. Their antigens are not known. Lysates of CMV-infected fibroblasts at 10 ug/mL stimulated these cells. Sorted nonresponding memory CD4+ T cells were CD40L-negative, CD69-negative, CD45RO-high. Specimen: CD4+ T cells sorted from PBMCs after 18-hour stimulation, collected from a patient who received antiretroviral therapy. Source of these receptors: an adult woman with HIV who was CMV-seropositive.

This clone came up once. The CDR3 protein is CASSHGPGENQPQHF. The CDR3 DNA follows: TGCGCCAGCAGCCACGGGCCAGGAGAAAATCAGCCCCAGCATTTT. This chain connects TRBV4-1 to TRBJ1-5, with no clear D. CDR3 size: 15 residues. CDR1 and CDR2 from the germline V gene are MGHRA and YSYEKL. Trimming cost V 3 bases and J 4 bases, with 13 bases left between them.

The J gene is TRBJ2-3, the V gene TRBV27; no clear D. Germline loops: CDR1 MNHEY, CDR2 SMNVEV (reference sequence). V lost 7 bases, J lost 7 bases, and 15 bases lay in between. The CDR3 totals 13 residues. The CDR3 bases are TGTGCCAGCAAATACTTCTGGGGAAATACGCAGTATTTT. This gives the protein CASKYFWGNTQYF.

The chain recombines TRBV2 with TRBJ2-1; TRBD1 is a possible D gene (6 bases). The CDR3 runs to 15 residues. Trimming took 3 bases from V and 5 from J, leaving 14 bases between them. Germline-derived CDR1 and CDR2 are SNHLY and FYNNEI. The CDR3 DNA is TGTGCCAGCAGTGATTTAGGACAGAGTGACAATGAGCAGTTCTTC. Amino acids: CASSDLGQSDNEQFF.

This clone has just a few counts. J is TRBJ1-6 and V is TRBV6-2 or TRBV6-3, with TRBD1 matching over 7 bases. The V gene's germline CDR1 is MNHEY and CDR2 SVGEGT. The CDR3 covers 18 residues. The V segment lost 6 bases and the J segment 2 bases; nucleotides outside the gene matches: 13. The CDR3 bases are TGTGCCAGCAGCCCCCGTAGCGCAGGGGGAACCTATAATTCACCCCTCCACTTT. Protein: CASSPRSAGGTYNSPLHF.

The chain recombines TRBV11-1 with TRBJ2-7; TRBD2 is a possible D gene (6 bases). Trimming pared 3 bases from V and 3 bases from J, leaving 6 bases between. Per germline, CDR1 SGHAT and CDR2 FQDESV (reference sequence). This CDR3 spans 12 amino acids. Here the CDR3 DNA reads TGTGCCAGCAGCTTCGGGAGCTACGAGCAGTACTTC. It is translated as CASSFGSYEQYF.